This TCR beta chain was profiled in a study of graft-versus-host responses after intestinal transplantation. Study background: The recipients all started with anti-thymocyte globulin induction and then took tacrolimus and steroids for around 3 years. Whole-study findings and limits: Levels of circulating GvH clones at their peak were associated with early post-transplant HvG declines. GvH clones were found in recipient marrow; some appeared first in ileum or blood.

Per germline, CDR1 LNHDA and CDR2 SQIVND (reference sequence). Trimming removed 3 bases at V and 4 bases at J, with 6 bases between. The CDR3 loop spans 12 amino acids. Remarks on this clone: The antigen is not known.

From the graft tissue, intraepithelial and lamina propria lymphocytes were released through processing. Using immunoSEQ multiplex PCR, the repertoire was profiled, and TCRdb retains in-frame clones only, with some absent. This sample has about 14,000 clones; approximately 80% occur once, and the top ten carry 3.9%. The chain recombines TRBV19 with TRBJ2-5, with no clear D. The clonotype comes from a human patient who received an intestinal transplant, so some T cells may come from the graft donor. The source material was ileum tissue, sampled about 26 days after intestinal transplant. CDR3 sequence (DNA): TGTGCCAGTAGTATGTCGGGAGAGACCCAGTACTTC. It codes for CASSMSGETQYF.